Below, one T cell receptor (beta chain) is given with its context. This clonotype was detected a few times. This receptor's antigen is unknown. No qualities accompany the bases; no much larger clone lies one base away. From its cysteine to its phenylalanine, the CDR3 spans 13 amino acids. Just the 39-base CDR3 DNA is kept, in frame starting at base 1. CDR1 MNHEY and CDR2 SVGEGT are derived from the germline V gene. V was cut back by 10 bases and J by 2 bases, leaving a gap of 15 bases between them. Libraries came from RACE. These reads were obtained on a NextSeq 500. During library preparation, unique molecular identifiers were attached to individual cDNA molecules so that TCRs could be counted quantitatively and reproducibly. For every blood RNA sample, sequencing covered both the TCR alpha and TCR beta chains. The original methods were these. The median number of TCRs per sample was over 95,000, ranging from roughly 23,224 to 700,000. V, J and CDR3 annotation of the TCR reads was performed with the Decombinator software suite. For PS versus PT1 abundance plots, all samples were subsampled to the same number of TCRs (28,000). Expanded TCRs were defined as absent before sensitization and observed at least eight times at the 2-week time point. TCRdb reprocessed the public reads (quality trimming at Q25 with fastp, clone calling with MiXCR) and kept in-frame beta chains. Identical CDR3 protein sequences are pooled into one entry, listed with their most common genes and DNA. These V and J calls are TCRdb output, not the study's own analysis. The sample profile shows roughly 260,000 distinct CDR3 sequences; about 9.4% of them were found once. Approximately 2.3% of the sample rests with the top ten.

This sample was taken from a study of human T cells and chemical hapten exposure (dated by TCRdb to 2020 to 2022). Concerning the study at large: For sensitization, 2% DPC in acetone was applied to a roughly 2 cm by roughly 2 cm area of upper inner arm skin. Patient blood was sampled pre-sensitization (week 0) and at 2, 6 and about 24 weeks after DPC sensitization. Patch tests used Finn chambers with 0.01% DPC on the upper back, scored after 6 days by International Contact Dermatitis Research Group standards. About 27 alopecia patients gave blood for TCR sequencing at one to four time points (pre-sensitization, 2, 6 and 24 weeks). Libraries were combined into a pool for sequencing, and differences in TCR yield between samples came mainly from small differences in library volumes within the pool. This study followed changes in the peripheral blood TCR repertoire in vivo during primary and secondary sensitization of alopecia patients to the hapten diphenylcyclopropenone (DPC). Patients additionally received weekly therapeutic DPC doses to the scalp throughout the roughly 26-week study period. Alopecia areata with under or over 50% scalp involvement, alopecia totalis and alopecia universalis were represented in the patient cohort, which was mostly female. Paper-wide results and their limitations: Patch test score correlated positively with the number of PT1 expanded TCRs, reaching significance at thresholds 8, 16 and 32 but not at 4. DPC sensitization did not change how many TCRs were above 1 in 1000 frequency, and no evidence was found of alterations in global repertoire structure. After repeated subsampling, changes were observed in the strength of the expansion versus patch-test correlation and in the threshold at which the correlation became significant. Alopecia, a presumed autoimmune disease, was present in all patients, so the immune response of the patients might differ from that of healthy individuals. Significantly more large CDR3 similarity clusters were formed by expanded TCRs than by pre-sensitization or healthy control sets, consistent with antigen-driven responses.

According to the study, the label for this sample's time point signals: pre-sensitization, week 0. The treatment or condition label of this sample denotes: therapeutic diphenylcyclopropenone sensitization with weekly scalp DPC. Blood at each patch-test visit was drawn before the patch test was applied. Patients were considered eligible if aged 18 to 70, diagnosed with alopecia and deemed suitable for DPC therapy, and patients were excluded if pregnant. Unfractionated whole blood was collected in Tempus Blood RNA tubes, and total RNA was extracted from that blood. The sequences come from whole blood, collected in connection with sensitization to the hapten diphenylcyclopropenone (DPC). This TCR derives from a woman in her 40s with alopecia areata. Some clones in this sample may be carry-over from other donors' samples. Rearrangement joined TRBV6-2 or TRBV6-3 to TRBJ2-7, with the D segment identity uncertain. The CDR3 here reads CATSRPPTYEQYF. The nucleotide sequence is given as TGTGCCACCTCTCGCCCCCCTACCTACGAGCAGTACTTC.